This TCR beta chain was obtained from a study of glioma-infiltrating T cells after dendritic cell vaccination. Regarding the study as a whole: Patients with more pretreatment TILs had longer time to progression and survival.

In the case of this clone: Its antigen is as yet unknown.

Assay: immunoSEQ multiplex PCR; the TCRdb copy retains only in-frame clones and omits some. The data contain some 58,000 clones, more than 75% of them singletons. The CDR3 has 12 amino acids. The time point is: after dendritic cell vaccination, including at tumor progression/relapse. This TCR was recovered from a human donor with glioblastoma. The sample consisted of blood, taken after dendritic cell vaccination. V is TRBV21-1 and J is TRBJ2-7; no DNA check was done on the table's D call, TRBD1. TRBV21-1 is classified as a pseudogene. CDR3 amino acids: CASIDSSYEQYF. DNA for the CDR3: TGTGCCAGCATTGACAGCTCCTACGAGCAGTACTTC.